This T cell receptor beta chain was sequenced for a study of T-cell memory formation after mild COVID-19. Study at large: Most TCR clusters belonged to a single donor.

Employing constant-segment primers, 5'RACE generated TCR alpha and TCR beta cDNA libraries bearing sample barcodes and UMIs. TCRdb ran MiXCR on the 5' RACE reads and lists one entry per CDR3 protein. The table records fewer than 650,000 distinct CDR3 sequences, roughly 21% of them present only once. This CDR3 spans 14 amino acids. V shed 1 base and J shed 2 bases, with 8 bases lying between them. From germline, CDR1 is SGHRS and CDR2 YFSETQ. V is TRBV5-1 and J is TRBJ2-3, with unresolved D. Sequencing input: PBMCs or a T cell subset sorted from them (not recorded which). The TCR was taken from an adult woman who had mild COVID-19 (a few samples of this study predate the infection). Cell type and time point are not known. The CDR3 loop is CASSLWQLTDTQYF. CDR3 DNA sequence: TGCGCCAGCAGCTTGTGGCAGCTCACAGATACGCAGTATTTT.